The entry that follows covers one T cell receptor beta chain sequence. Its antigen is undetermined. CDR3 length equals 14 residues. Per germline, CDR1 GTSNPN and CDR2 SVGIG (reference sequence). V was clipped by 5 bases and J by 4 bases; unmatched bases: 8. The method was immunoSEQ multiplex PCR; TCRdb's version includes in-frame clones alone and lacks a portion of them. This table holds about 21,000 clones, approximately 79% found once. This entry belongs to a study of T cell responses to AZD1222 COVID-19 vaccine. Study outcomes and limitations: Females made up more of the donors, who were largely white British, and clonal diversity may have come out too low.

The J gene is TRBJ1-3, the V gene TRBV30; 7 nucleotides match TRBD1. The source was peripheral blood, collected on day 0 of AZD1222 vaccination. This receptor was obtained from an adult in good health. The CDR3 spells CAWLWDSAGNTIYF. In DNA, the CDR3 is TGTGCCTGGCTTTGGGACAGCGCGGGAAACACCATATATTTT.